The 23 T cell receptor beta chains listed next were all sequenced from one sample in a study of tumor-infiltrating lymphocytes in localized non-small cell lung cancer. The data were produced by immunoSEQ multiplex PCR, yet TCRdb's version contains in-frame clones alone and is incomplete. In the table there are about 13,000 clones, about 71% of which are singletons. The material sequenced was lung tumor tissue. These receptors all come from a human donor with non-small cell lung cancer.

CDR3 in DNA: TGCAGTGGGACCGTTCTTTACAATGAGCAGTTCTTC. Amino acids: CSGTVLYNEQFF. The chain is built from TRBV29-1 and TRBJ2-1, with D perhaps TRBD1 or TRBD2 (5 bases each). CDR1 and CDR2 from the germline V gene are SQVTM and ANQGSEA. The CDR3 runs to 12 residues.

Judged by abundance, this clone is medium-sized. This chain uses TRBV2 with TRBJ2-1, with TRBD1 matching over 8 bases. Germline V CDR1 and CDR2: SNHLY, FYNNEI. The V and J ends lost 8 bases and 13 bases, in that order; junction bases with no gene match: 13. This CDR3 is built from 13 residues. CDR3 sequence reads: CASLGQGSLGQFF. CDR3 nucleotide sequence: TGTGCCAGCTTAGGACAGGGCAGCTTAGGACAGTTCTTC.

The chain recombines TRBV12-5 with TRBJ2-2; D may be TRBD2 (7 bases). V lost 0 bases, J lost 4 bases, and 15 bases lay in between. This CDR3 is built from 17 residues. Per the germline V gene, CDR1 is LGHNT and CDR2 is FRNRAP. The CDR3 bases are TGTGCTAGTGGTTTGGTACTGGGGGGGGCCGGCACCGGGGAGCTGTTTTTT. The encoded protein is CASGLVLGGAGTGELFF.

Written as DNA, the CDR3 is TGTGCCTGGAGTGTGGGCACTAATCAGCCCCAGCATTTT. Translated, it gives CAWSVGTNQPQHF. The chain carries TRBV30 and TRBJ1-5; D is unclear. Germline CDR1 and CDR2: GTSNPN and SVGIG (reference sequence). This CDR3 is 13 amino acids long. The V end was cut by 0 bases, the J end by 4 bases, with 7 bases between.

The chain recombines TRBV7-2 with TRBJ2-3, with unresolved D. The CDR3 length is 15 residues. Germline V CDR1 and CDR2: SGHTA, FQGNSA. V was cut by 5 bases and J by 0 bases, with 12 bases left in between. The CDR3 DNA sequence: TGTGCCAGCAGCCTAACATACTCTAGCACAGATACGCAGTATTTT. Amino acid sequence: CASSLTYSSTDTQYF.

This sequence joins TRBV4-3 and TRBJ2-7, with 9 positions matching TRBD1. This CDR3 comprises 15 residues. After removal of 1 base from V and 2 bases from J, the junction contained 3 bases not matched to a gene. The germline CDR1 and CDR2 sequences are LGHNA and YSLEER. CDR3: CASSQGQGDAYEQYF. The CDR3 DNA is TGCGCCAGCAGCCAAGGACAGGGGGACGCCTACGAGCAGTACTTC.

The chain carries TRBV4-3 and TRBJ1-1, with D possibly matching TRBD1 (5 bases). Germline lookup yields CDR1 LGHNA and CDR2 YSLEER. Trimming took 2 bases from V and 5 from J, leaving 12 bases between them. The CDR3 covers 14 residues. DNA of the CDR3: TGCGCCAGCAGCCAATCAGGGCGCCGTACTGAAGCTTTCTTT. It encodes CASSQSGRRTEAFF.

The V call is TRBV5-4, the J call TRBJ2-5; 12 bases match TRBD2. The J call may be wrong; the DNA end is better matched by TRBJ2-7. Germline lookup yields CDR1 SGHNT and CDR2 YYREEE (reference sequence). The CDR3 loop spans 15 amino acids. CDR3 protein: CASSFGTSGLYEQYF. The CDR3 DNA reads as TGTGCCAGCAGCTTTGGGACTAGCGGGCTCTACGAGCAGTACTTC.

The chain has TRBV6-1 and TRBJ2-7; tentatively, D is TRBD1 (7 bases). Per germline, CDR1 MNHNS and CDR2 SASEGT. V shed 1 base and J shed 2 bases, with 18 bases lying between them. The CDR3 has 17 residues. The CDR3 DNA reads TGTGCCAGCAGTGAAGTGCACGGGGGAGACAGGGCCTACGAGCAGTACTTC. Its protein product is CASSEVHGGDRAYEQYF.

J is TRBJ1-2 and V is TRBV12-2. TRBV12-2 is a recognized pseudogene. This CDR3 is built from 15 residues. This chain's CDR3 is CASRLGTESNYGYTF. The CDR3 region has the DNA TGTGCAAGTCGCTTAGGGACGGAGAGCAACTATGGCTACACCTTC.

The rearrangement uses TRBV29-1 and TRBJ1-4, with 10 bases that match TRBD1. V lost 1 base to trimming and J lost 6 bases; unmatched junction nucleotides: 5. The CDR3 contains 15 residues. Germline V gives CDR1 SQVTM, CDR2 ANQGSEA. The CDR3 protein is CSVEAPGTGDEKLFF. CDR3 coding DNA: TGCAGCGTTGAAGCTCCCGGGACAGGGGATGAAAAACTGTTTTTT.

The chain is built from TRBV9 and TRBJ2-1, with a weak D call TRBD2 (5 bases). Trimming removed 2 bases from V and 3 bases from J, with 12 bases in between. The CDR3 covers 15 residues. The germline V gene has CDR1 SGDLS and CDR2 YYNGEE. CDR3 DNA: TGTGCCAGCAGCGTTCGGGATGAATACTACAATGAGCAGTTCTTC. Residues: CASSVRDEYYNEQFF.

The CDR3 loop is CASSQGTSGRNEQFF. CDR3 nucleotides: TGCGCCAGCAGCCAAGGGACTAGCGGGAGAAATGAGCAGTTCTTC. The J gene is TRBJ2-1, the V gene TRBV4-1; 13 positions match TRBD2. There are 15 residues in the CDR3. V lost 1 base, J lost 7 bases, and 1 base stayed unmatched. Germline CDR1 and CDR2: MGHRA and YSYEKL.

The rearrangement joins TRBV27 to TRBJ2-5; maybe TRBD1 (5 bases). The CDR3 runs to 14 residues. CDR1 MNHEY and CDR2 SMNVEV come from the germline V gene (reference sequence). V lost 0 bases to trimming and J lost 5 bases, with 10 bases between them. Here the CDR3 DNA reads TGTGCCAGCAGTTTATCGCAGGGTGTCGAGACCCAGTACTTC. Translation gives CASSLSQGVETQYF.

This clone was detected a few times. V usage is TRBV5-6 and J usage is TRBJ2-3; D is possibly TRBD2 (6 bases). The V gene lost 0 bases and the J gene lost 5 bases, with 13 bases spanning the gap. Germline assignment: CDR1 SGHDT and CDR2 YYEEEE. The CDR3 has 15 amino acids. The CDR3 region has the DNA TGTGCCAGCAGCTTGGTAGGAGGGGAGGAAGATACGCAGTATTTT. Translation: CASSLVGGEEDTQYF. The full variable domain, in which reference TRBV5-6 and TRBJ2-3 provide the parts outside the CDR3, is DAGVTQSPTHLIKTRGQQVTLRCSPKSGHDTVSWYQQALGQGPQFIFQYYEEEERQRGNFPDRFSGHQFPNYSSELNVNALLLGDSALYLCASSLVGGEEDTQYFGPGTRLTVL.

The chain employs TRBV5-4 and TRBJ2-7; D perhaps matches TRBD1 (6 bases). This CDR3 has 17 residues. CDR1 is SGHNT, CDR2 YYREEE, per germline (reference sequence). Trimming pared 0 bases from V and 6 bases from J, leaving 22 bases between. CDR3 DNA: TGTGCCAGCAGCTTGGACTTTTCGGTTCAACGAGGGGGCGAGCAGTACTTC. Its protein is CASSLDFSVQRGGEQYF.

The V call is TRBV11-2, the J call TRBJ1-4; unclear D gene. This CDR3 comprises 13 residues. Germline V CDR1 and CDR2: SGHAT, FQNNGV. V lost 3 bases, J lost 6 bases, and 8 bases lay in between. CDR3 nucleotides: TGTGCCAGCAGCTTCCCCGGGGATGAAAAACTGTTTTTT. It yields the protein CASSFPGDEKLFF.

The V and J genes are TRBV6-4 and TRBJ2-3, with 10 bases aligning to TRBD1. Germline loops: CDR1 MRHNA, CDR2 SNTAGT. CDR3 length equals 15 residues. Unmatched junction bases numbered 1, after V lost 3 bases and J lost 1 base. CDR3: CASSEGTGGTDTQYF. The DNA for the CDR3 is TGTGCCAGCAGTGAGGGGACAGGGGGCACAGATACGCAGTATTTT.

This clone is deemed medium-sized. CDR3 bases: TGTGCCAGCAGCCAAGACAGACAGGGGCCTTACGAGCAGTACTTC. As protein: CASSQDRQGPYEQYF. J is TRBJ2-7 and V is TRBV4-2, with TRBD1 identical over 8 bases. The CDR3 is 15 residues long. CDR1 is LGHNA, CDR2 YNFKEQ, per germline. V shed 0 bases and J 4 bases; nucleotides not matched to a gene: 5.

This clone came up a few times. This chain joins TRBV6-1 and TRBJ2-5; no firm D call. V shed 5 bases and J shed 2 bases, with 6 bases lying between them. This CDR3 comprises 12 residues. CDR1 and CDR2 (germline): MNHNS, SASEGT. The CDR3 here is CASSPQQETQYF. CDR3 DNA: TGTGCCAGCAGTCCCCAACAAGAGACCCAGTACTTC.

This sequence joins TRBV6-5 and TRBJ2-7; D is unresolved. CDR1 is MNHEY and CDR2 is SVGAGI in the germline V gene. Between the trimmed V and J ends, which lost 2 bases and 3 bases, there was a span of 11 bases. The CDR3 runs to 14 residues. In DNA, the CDR3 is TGTGCCAGCAGTTACGGTCCCAAGCTCTACGAGCAGTACTTC. This translates into CASSYGPKLYEQYF.

This chain links TRBV5-6 with TRBJ2-2; 13 bases are shared with TRBD2. The junction had 7 bases not matched to a gene; V was cut back by 4 bases and J by 4 bases. Germline V gene data show CDR1 as SGHDT and CDR2 as YYEEEE. This CDR3 has 17 residues. CDR3 loop: CASSRRTSGSSTGELFF. CDR3 nucleotide sequence: TGTGCCAGCAGCCGGAGGACTAGCGGGAGTAGCACCGGGGAGCTGTTTTTT.

By share, this clone counts as medium-sized (0.01 to 0.1%). The chain links TRBV9 to TRBJ1-3; D not certain. V lost 0 bases and J 0 bases, leaving 4 bases between the germline ends. The CDR3 runs to 14 residues. Germline loops: CDR1 SGDLS, CDR2 YYNGEE. The CDR3 reads CASSVGSSGNTIYF. In nucleotides, the CDR3 is TGTGCCAGCAGCGTAGGTAGCTCTGGAAACACCATATATTTT.